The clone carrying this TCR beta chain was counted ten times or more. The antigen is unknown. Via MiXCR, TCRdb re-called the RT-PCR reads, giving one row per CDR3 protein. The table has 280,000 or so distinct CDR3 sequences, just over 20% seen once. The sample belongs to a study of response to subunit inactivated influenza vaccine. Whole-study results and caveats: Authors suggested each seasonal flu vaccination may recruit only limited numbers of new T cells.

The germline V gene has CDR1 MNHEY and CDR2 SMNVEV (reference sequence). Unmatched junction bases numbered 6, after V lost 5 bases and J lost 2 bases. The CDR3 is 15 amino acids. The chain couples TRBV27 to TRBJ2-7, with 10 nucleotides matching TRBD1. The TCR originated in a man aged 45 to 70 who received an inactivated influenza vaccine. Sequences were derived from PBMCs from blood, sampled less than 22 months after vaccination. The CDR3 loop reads CASSPVGTGAYEQYF. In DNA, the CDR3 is TGTGCCAGCAGTCCGGTTGGGACAGGGGCCTACGAGCAGTACTTC.